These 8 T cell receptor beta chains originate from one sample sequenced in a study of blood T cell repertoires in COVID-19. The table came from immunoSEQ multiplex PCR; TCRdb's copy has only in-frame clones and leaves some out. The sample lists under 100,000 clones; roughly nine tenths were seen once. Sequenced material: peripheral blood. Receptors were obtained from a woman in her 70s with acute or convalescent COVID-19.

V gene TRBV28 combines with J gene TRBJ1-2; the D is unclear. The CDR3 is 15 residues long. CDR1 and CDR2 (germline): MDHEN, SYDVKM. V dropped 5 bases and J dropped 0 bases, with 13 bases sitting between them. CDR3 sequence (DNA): TGTGCCAGCAGTCCAACCGGGAAAACTAACTATGGCTACACCTTC. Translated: CASSPTGKTNYGYTF.

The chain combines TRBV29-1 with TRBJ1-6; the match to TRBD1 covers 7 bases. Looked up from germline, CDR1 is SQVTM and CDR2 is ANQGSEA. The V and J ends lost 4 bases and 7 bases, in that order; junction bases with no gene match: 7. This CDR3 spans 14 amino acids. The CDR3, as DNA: TGCAGCGTTGGCTATGGGACAGCCAATTCACCCCTCCACTTT. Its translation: CSVGYGTANSPLHF.

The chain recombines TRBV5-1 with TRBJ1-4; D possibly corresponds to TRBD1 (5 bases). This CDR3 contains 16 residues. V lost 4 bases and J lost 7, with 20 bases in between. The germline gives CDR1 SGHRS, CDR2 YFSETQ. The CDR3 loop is CASSPGSTGRFEKLFF. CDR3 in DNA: TGCGCCAGCAGCCCTGGGTCAACAGGACGATTTGAAAAACTGTTTTTT.

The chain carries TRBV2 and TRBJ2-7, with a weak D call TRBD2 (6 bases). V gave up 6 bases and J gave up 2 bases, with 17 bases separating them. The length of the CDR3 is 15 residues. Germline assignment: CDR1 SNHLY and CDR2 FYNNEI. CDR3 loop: CASSDPGTPPYEQYF. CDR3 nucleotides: TGTGCCAGCAGCGATCCCGGGACTCCACCCTACGAGCAGTACTTC.

The CDR3 bases are TGTGCCAGCCGGGAGACGGGACGGGTTGAAAAACTGTTTTTT. It codes for CASRETGRVEKLFF. The V call is TRBV28, the J call TRBJ1-4; D may be TRBD1 (5 bases). With 8 bases removed from V and 7 bases from J, the gap between germline ends came to 17 bases. The CDR3 is made up of 14 amino acids. Germline loops: CDR1 MDHEN, CDR2 SYDVKM.

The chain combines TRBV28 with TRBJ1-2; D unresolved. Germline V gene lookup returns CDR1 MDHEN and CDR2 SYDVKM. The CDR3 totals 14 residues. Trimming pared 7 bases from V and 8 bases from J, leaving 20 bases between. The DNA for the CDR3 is TGTGCCAGCAATATACCGGGAGCGCCTTCGGGCTACACCTTC. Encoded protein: CASNIPGAPSGYTF.

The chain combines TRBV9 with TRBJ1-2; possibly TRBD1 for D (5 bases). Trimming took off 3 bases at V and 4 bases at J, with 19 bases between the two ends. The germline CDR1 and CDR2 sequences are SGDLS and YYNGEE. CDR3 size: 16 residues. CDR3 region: CASSATTGYRGYGYTF. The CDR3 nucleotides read TGTGCCAGCAGCGCTACCACAGGTTACCGCGGCTATGGCTACACCTTC.

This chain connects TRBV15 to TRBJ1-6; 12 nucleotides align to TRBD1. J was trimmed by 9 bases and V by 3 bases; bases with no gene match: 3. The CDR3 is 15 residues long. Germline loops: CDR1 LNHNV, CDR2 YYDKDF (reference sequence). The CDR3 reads CATSRGTGGVSPLHF. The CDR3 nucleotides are TGTGCCACCAGCAGGGGGACAGGGGGCGTTTCACCCCTCCACTTT.